This T cell receptor beta chain was obtained from a study of vaccination effects on CD4 cells after COVID-19. Repertoires were generated with immunoSEQ multiplex PCR, while TCRdb's copy carries only in-frame clones and drops some. The sample shows approximately 57,000 clones, about four fifths of them seen only once. In germline, CDR1 is SGHTA, CDR2 FQGNSA. This CDR3 has 16 residues. J gave up 7 bases and V 4 bases, and 15 bases lay outside the gene matches. Findings and caveats of the study: Healthy vaccinees' vaccine-induced clones included only 1 of 255 cross-reacting with common cold coronaviruses. Late post-vaccination samples showed marked contraction of infection- and vaccine-induced clones.

Cultured cells yielded isolated CD4+ T cells after less than 11 days. Each participant was administered two doses of either the BNT162b2 or the mRNA-1273 vaccine. None of these healthy vaccinees had been infected with SARS-CoV-2 before vaccination. This clone was observed once. Its specificity is unknown. Here the sequenced sample was CD4+ T cells from PBMCs cultured without peptide, taken after COVID-19 vaccination. The sequence was obtained from a human donor who received a COVID-19 vaccine. The V gene is TRBV7-2, the J gene TRBJ2-5, with 7 bases that match TRBD2. As DNA, the CDR3 is TGTGCCAGCAGCTCCCGTAGTAGCGGGCCCTTCACGACCCAGTACTTC. Amino acid sequence: CASSSRSSGPFTTQYF.